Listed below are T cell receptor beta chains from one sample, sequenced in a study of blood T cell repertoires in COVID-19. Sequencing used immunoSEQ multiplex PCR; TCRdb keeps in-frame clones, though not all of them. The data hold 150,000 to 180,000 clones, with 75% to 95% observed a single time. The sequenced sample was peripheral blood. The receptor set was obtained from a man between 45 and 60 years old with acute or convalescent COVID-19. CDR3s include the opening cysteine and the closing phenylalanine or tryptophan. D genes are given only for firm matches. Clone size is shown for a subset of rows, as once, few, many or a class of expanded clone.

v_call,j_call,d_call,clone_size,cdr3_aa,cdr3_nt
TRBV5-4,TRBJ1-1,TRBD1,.,CASSLGWDRGNTEAFF,TGTGCCAGCAGCCTGGGCTGGGACAGGGGAAACACTGAAGCTTTCTTT
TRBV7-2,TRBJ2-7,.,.,CASSLGTGYEQYF,TGTGCCAGCAGCTTAGGGACGGGGTACGAGCAGTACTTC
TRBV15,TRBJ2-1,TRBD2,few,CATSRDFGTSGKINNEQFF,TGTGCCACCAGCAGAGATTTTGGGACTAGCGGGAAAATTAACAATGAGCAGTTCTTC
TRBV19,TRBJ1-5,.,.,CASSTGYQPQHF,TGTGCCAGTAGTACAGGATATCAGCCCCAGCATTTT
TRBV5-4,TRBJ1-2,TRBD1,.,CASSPGQGYGYTF,TGTGCCAGCAGCCCGGGACAGGGATATGGCTACACCTTC
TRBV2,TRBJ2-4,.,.,CASSGDIGAKNIQYF,TGTGCCAGCAGTGGGGACATCGGGGCCAAAAACATTCAGTACTTC
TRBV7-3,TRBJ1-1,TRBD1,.,CASSRTGENTEAFF,TGTGCCAGCAGCCGGACAGGGGAGAACACTGAAGCTTTCTTT
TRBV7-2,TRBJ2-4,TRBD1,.,CASSSKQGNIQYF,TGTGCCAGCAGCTCAAAACAGGGGAACATTCAGTACTTC
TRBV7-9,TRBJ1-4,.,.,CASSSFSRIANEKLFF,TGTGCCAGCAGCTCTTTTTCCCGGATAGCGAATGAAAAACTGTTTTTT
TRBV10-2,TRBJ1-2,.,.,CASSESLGGAQYGYTF,TGCGCCAGCAGTGAGTCTCTTGGGGGCGCGCAGTATGGCTACACCTTC
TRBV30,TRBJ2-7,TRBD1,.,CAWSVGTGGPYEQYF,TGTGCCTGGAGTGTAGGGACAGGGGGTCCCTACGAGCAGTACTTC
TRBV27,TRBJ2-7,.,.,CASSQNRVYEQYF,TGTGCCAGCAGTCAGAACAGGGTTTACGAGCAGTACTTC
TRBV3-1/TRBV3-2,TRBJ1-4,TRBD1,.,CASSFPGQGKEKLFF,TGTGCCAGCAGCTTTCCGGGACAGGGGAAAGAAAAACTGTTTTTT
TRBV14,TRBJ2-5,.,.,CASSQDYGSGETQYF,TGTGCCAGCAGCCAAGATTACGGGAGTGGAGAGACCCAGTACTTC
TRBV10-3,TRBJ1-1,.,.,CAISHSNTEAFF,TGTGCCATCTCCCACTCGAACACTGAAGCTTTCTTT
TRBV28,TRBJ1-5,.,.,CASSFSFEAQHF,TGTGCCAGCAGTTTTTCATTTGAGGCCCAGCATTTT
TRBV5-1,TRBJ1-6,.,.,CASSLLAADYNSPLHF,TGCGCCAGCAGCTTGTTAGCAGCTGATTATAATTCACCCCTCCACTTT
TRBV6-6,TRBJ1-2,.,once,CASRPTDLSGYTF,TGTGCCAGCAGACCGACAGACCTGTCGGGCTACACCTTC
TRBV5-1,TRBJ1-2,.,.,CASSLGANYGYTF,TGCGCCAGCAGCTTGGGAGCTAACTATGGCTACACCTTC
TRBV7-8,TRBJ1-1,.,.,CASSLVGRGTEAFF,TGTGCCAGCAGCTTAGTGGGTAGGGGGACTGAAGCTTTCTTT
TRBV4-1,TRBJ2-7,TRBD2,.,CASSQGRVSGSIHEQYF,TGCGCCAGCAGCCAAGGTCGGGTTAGCGGGAGTATTCACGAGCAGTACTTC
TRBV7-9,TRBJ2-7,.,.,CASSLHRISYEQYF,TGTGCCAGCAGCTTACACAGGATCTCCTACGAGCAGTACTTC
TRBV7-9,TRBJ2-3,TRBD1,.,CASGQAADTQYF,TGTGCCAGCGGACAGGCGGCAGATACGCAGTATTTT
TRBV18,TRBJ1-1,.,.,CASSPGQPNTEAFF,TGTGCCAGCTCACCGGGACAACCGAACACTGAAGCTTTCTTT
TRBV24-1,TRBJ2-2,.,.,CATSDLTGRGNTGELFF,TGTGCCACCAGTGATTTGACAGGGAGAGGGAACACCGGGGAGCTGTTTTTT
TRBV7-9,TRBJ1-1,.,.,CASTETGTEAFF,TGTGCCAGCACCGAGACAGGTACTGAAGCTTTCTTT
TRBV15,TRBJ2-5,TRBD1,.,CATSSRTGRAYETQYF,TGTGCCACCAGCAGCCGGACAGGGAGAGCTTACGAGACCCAGTACTTC
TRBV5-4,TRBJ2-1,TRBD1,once,CASSAAGTGGKGEQFF,TGTGCCAGCAGCGCCGCCGGGACAGGGGGCAAGGGTGAGCAGTTCTTC
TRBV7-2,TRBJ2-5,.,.,CASSLGRGRETQYF,TGTGCCAGCAGCTTAGGACGGGGTAGAGAGACCCAGTACTTC
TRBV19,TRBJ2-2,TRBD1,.,CASRRGPSLTGELFF,TGTGCCAGTAGAAGGGGGCCATCCCTCACCGGGGAGCTGTTTTTT
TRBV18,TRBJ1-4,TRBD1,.,CASSPRQGDLATNEKLFF,TGTGCCAGCTCACCACGTCAGGGGGACCTTGCAACTAATGAAAAACTGTTTTTT
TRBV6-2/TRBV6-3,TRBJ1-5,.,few,CASSYPRQGHNQPQHF,TGTGCCAGCAGTTACCCCCGGCAGGGCCACAATCAGCCCCAGCATTTT
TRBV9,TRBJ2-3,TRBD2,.,CASSVVGEGRDTQYF,TGTGCCAGCAGCGTAGTGGGGGAGGGCCGGGATACGCAGTATTTT
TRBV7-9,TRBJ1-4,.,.,CASSLNPGTNEKLFF,TGTGCCAGCAGCTTAAATCCGGGGACTAATGAAAAACTGTTTTTT
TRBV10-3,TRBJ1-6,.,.,CAIRNREFDSPLHF,TGTGCCATCAGAAACAGAGAGTTTGATTCACCCCTCCACTTT
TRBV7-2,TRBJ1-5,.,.,CASSRGFDQPQHF,TGTGCCAGCTCCCGCGGTTTCGATCAGCCCCAGCATTTT
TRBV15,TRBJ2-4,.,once,CATSRDQVAKNIQYF,TGTGCCACCAGCAGAGATCAGGTAGCCAAAAACATTCAGTACTTC
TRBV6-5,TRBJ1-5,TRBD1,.,CASRITGDSNQPQHF,TGTGCCAGCAGAATTACAGGGGATAGCAATCAGCCCCAGCATTTT
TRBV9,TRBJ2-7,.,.,CASSPAGGNEQYF,TGTGCCAGCAGCCCCGCCGGGGGAAACGAGCAGTACTTC